This T cell receptor (beta chain) was retrieved from a study of blood T cell repertoires in COVID-19. Study at large: Samples representing acute and convalescent COVID-19 were sourced from the United States, Italy and Spain. PBMCs, B-cell-depleted T cells, or T cells provided the cDNA or gDNA that made up the material.

The germline V gene has CDR1 LNHDA and CDR2 SQIVND (reference sequence). The V gene lost 1 base and the J gene lost 8 bases, with 15 bases spanning the gap. CDR3 size: 15 residues. Authors' data handling: Reference gene primer amplification in the assay estimated nucleated cell counts. Clones were sequenced by immunoSEQ multiplex PCR, and TCRdb holds only the in-frame ones, with some missing. The V and J calls and clone size were taken over from that table, and D and trimming were inferred from the DNA. The repertoire holds approximately 120,000 clones, over 75% seen once, with 5.5% to 8% in the top ten.

Source material: peripheral blood. The sequence came from a woman between 50 and 59 years old with acute or convalescent COVID-19. The V and J genes are TRBV19 and TRBJ1-5, with D possibly TRBD1 on 5 matching bases. The CDR3 region has the DNA TGTGCCAGTAGTATAGGGGCGCAGGGCCCGAAGCCCCAGCATTTT. It is translated as CASSIGAQGPKPQHF. Full variable domain (outside the CDR3, taken from reference TRBV19 and TRBJ1-5): DGGITQSPKYLFRKEGQNVTLSCEQNLNHDAMYWYRQDPGQGLRLIYYSQIVNDFQKGDIAEGYSVSREKKESFPLTVTSAQKNPTAFYLCASSIGAQGPKPQHFGDGTRLSIL.